This T cell receptor (beta chain) was recovered during a study of identical twins. Study outcomes and limitations: Analyses based on zero insertions could be partly confounded by invariant MAIT and iNKT cells. Fewer insertions were carried by abundant cord blood beta clonotypes, but none was seen in memory repertoires. Weaker excess twin sharing was observed in beta out-of-frame sequences.

The CDR3 spans 17 residues. Germline CDR1 and CDR2: SGHVS and FNYEAQ. J lost 9 bases, V lost 0 bases, and 9 bases had no gene match. Concerning this clonotype itself: The antigen is not known.

TCRdb processed the 5' RACE reads anew with MiXCR; each CDR3 protein has one entry. The table has around 250,000 distinct CDR3 sequences, approximately 7% seen once. In every case, the donor was a healthy Caucasian. These data were also filed under a second study, of yellow fever vaccine responses in identical twins.

The source of this sequence is a woman younger than 35 in good health. The sequenced sample consisted of memory (CD45RO+) T cells sorted from blood. The V call is TRBV7-6, the J call TRBJ2-1; 12 positions match TRBD2. CDR3 sequence: CASSLAVLTSGSTEQFF. CDR3 sequence (DNA): TGTGCCAGCAGCTTAGCGGTTCTGACTAGCGGGAGTACTGAGCAGTTCTTC.